The 3 T cell receptor beta chains below all came from one sample that was sequenced in a study of long-term antiretroviral therapy in people with HIV. It was version v3.0 of the immunoSEQ assay that was run at survey level. Assay: immunoSEQ multiplex PCR; the TCRdb copy retains only in-frame clones and omits some. In the table there are about 21,000 clones, approximately 82% of which are singletons. The material sequenced was unsorted PBMCs, taken at the start of antiretroviral therapy. Receptor source: a man aged 50 to 60 with HIV.

The chain employs TRBV19 and TRBJ2-1; 8 bases align to TRBD2. J was trimmed by 4 bases and V by 5 bases; bases with no gene match: 13. The CDR3 runs 17 residues. From germline, CDR1 is LNHDA and CDR2 SQIVND (reference sequence). The CDR3 loop reads CASSPYPSGGSYNEQFF. CDR3 nucleotides: TGTGCCAGTAGTCCCTATCCCTCGGGAGGGTCTTACAATGAGCAGTTCTTC.

This clone was observed a single time. This rearrangement joins TRBV28 to TRBJ2-2; TRBD2 matches 7 bases. Trimming took 2 bases from V and 3 from J; bases not matched to a gene: 6. The CDR3 runs 16 residues. CDR1 and CDR2 (germline): MDHEN, SYDVKM. The CDR3: CASSLGGGPDTGELFF. Written as DNA, the CDR3 is TGTGCCAGCAGTTTAGGGGGAGGGCCCGACACCGGGGAGCTGTTTTTT.

V gene TRBV11-3 combines with J gene TRBJ2-1, with 8 nucleotides matching TRBD2. The CDR3 has 14 amino acids. The germline V gene encodes CDR1 SGHNT and CDR2 YENEEA. The V and J ends lost 5 bases and 4 bases, in that order; junction bases with no gene match: 4. CDR3 protein: CASSPGLVYNEQFF. Here the CDR3 DNA reads TGTGCCAGCAGCCCGGGACTAGTGTACAATGAGCAGTTCTTC.